This record covers a single T cell receptor beta chain. Its antigen is not identified. The CDR3 consists of 13 residues. Germline V gene lookup returns CDR1 SGHAT and CDR2 FQNNGV. V was clipped by 1 base and J by 6 bases, with 6 bases between them. This entry comes from a study of cytomegalovirus exposure and HLA in healthy donors. Overall study results and limits: TCR beta V segments were, for the most part, productive about 87% or about 30% of the time in an earlier analysis. Cytomegalovirus-associated TCR beta chains were listed, numbering 150 to 200. The authors judged a highly shared variant cluster likely a sequencing artifact.

In the PCR, 60 Vbeta and 13 Jbeta primers were used. TCRdb's table, derived via immunoSEQ multiplex PCR, lists solely in-frame clones and lacks some. The specimen's table records fewer than 85,000 clones. Donors were ostensibly healthy at sampling, although undocumented immune exposures were probable. The sequence was obtained from a woman between 35 and 50 years old in good health and CMV-seropositive. Source material: PBMCs. The rearrangement uses TRBV11-2 and TRBJ2-2; D remains unclear. Here the CDR3 DNA reads TGTGCCAGCAGCTTAGTGGCCCCCGGGGAGCTGTTTTTT. Translation gives CASSLVAPGELFF.